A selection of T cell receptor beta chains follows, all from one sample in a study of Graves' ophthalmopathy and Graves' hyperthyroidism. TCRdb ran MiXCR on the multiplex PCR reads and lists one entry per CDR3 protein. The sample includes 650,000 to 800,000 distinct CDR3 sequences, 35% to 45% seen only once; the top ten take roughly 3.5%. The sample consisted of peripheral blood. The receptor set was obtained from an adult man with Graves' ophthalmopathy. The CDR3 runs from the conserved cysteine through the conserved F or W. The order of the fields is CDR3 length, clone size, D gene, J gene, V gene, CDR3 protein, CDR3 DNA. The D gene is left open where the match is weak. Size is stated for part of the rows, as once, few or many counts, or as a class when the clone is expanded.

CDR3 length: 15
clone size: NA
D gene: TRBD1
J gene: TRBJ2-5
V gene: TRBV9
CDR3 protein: CARSIEDRGQETQYF
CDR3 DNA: TGTGCCAGAAGTATAGAGGACAGGGGGCAAGAGACCCAGTACTTC

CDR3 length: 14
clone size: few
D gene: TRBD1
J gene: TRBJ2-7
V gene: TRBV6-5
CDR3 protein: CASSPRDRWYEQYF
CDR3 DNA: TGTGCCAGCAGCCCTCGGGACAGGTGGTACGAGCAGTACTTC

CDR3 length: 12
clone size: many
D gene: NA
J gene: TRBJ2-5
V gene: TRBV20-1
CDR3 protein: CSAARQRETQYF
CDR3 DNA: TGCAGTGCTGCAAGACAGAGAGAGACCCAGTACTTC

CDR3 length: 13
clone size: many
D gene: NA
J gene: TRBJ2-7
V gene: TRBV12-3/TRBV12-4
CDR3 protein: CASSPTVGGEQYF
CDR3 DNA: TGTGCCAGCAGTCCGACCGTGGGGGGCGAGCAGTACTTC

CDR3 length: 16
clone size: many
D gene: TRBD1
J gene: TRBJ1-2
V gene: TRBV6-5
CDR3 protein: CASSYSGQELNYGYTF
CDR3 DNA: TGTGCCAGCAGTTACTCGGGACAGGAGCTTAACTATGGCTACACCTTC

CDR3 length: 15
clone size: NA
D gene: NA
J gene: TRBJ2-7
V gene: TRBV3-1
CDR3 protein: CASSQDSFVPYEQYF
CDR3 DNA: TGTGCCAGCAGCCAAGACAGTTTCGTTCCCTACGAGCAGTACTTC

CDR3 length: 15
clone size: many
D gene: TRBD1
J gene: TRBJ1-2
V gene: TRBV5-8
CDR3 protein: CASSQTGAPNYGYTF
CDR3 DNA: TGTGCCAGCAGCCAGACAGGGGCTCCGAACTATGGCTACACCTTC

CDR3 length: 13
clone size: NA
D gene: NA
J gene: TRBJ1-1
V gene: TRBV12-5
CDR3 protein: CASGLMGFAEAFF
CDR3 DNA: TGTGCTAGTGGTTTAATGGGGTTCGCTGAAGCTTTCTTT

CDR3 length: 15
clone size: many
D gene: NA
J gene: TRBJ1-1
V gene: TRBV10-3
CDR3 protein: CATAPGQSMDTEAFF
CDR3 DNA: TGTGCCACTGCCCCCGGACAATCCATGGACACTGAAGCTTTCTTT

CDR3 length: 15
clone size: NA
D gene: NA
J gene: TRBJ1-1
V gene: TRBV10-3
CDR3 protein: CAISEGRYQETGAFF
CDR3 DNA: TGTGCCATCAGTGAAGGGCGGTACCAAGAGACAGGAGCTTTCTTT

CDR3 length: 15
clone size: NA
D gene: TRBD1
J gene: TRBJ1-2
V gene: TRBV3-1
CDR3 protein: CASSLLQGRLYGYTF
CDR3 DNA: TGTGCCAGCAGCCTTTTACAGGGGAGGCTCTATGGCTACACCTTC

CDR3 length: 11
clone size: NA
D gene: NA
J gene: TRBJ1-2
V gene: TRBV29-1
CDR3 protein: CSVEGSAGNTF
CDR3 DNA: TGCAGCGTTGAAGGGAGTGCCGGAAACACCTTC

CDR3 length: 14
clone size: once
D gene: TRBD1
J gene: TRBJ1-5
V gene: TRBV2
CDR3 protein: CADSRTGQSQPQHF
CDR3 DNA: TGTGCCGACAGCCGGACAGGGCAGAGTCAGCCCCAGCATTTT

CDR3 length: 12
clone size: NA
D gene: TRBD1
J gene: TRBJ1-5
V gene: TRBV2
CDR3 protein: CASSPTGGHEHF
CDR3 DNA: TGTGCCAGCAGTCCCACAGGGGGCCACGAGCATTTT

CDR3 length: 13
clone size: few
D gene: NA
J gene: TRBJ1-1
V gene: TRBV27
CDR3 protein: CASRLNRVSEAFF
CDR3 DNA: TGTGCCAGCAGACTGAACAGGGTCTCTGAAGCTTTCTTT

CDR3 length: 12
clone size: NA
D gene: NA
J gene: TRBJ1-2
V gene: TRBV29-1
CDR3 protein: CSQEILGYGYTF
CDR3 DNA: TGCAGCCAGGAGATCTTGGGCTATGGCTACACCTTC

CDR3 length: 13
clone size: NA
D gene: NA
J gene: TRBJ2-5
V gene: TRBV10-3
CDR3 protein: CASTGIRQETQYF
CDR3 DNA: TGTGCCAGCACAGGGATCCGTCAAGAGACCCAGTACTTC

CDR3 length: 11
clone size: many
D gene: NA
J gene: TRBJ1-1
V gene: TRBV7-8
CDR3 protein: CASSLYGEAFF
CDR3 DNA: TGTGCCAGCAGCCTGTACGGTGAAGCTTTCTTT

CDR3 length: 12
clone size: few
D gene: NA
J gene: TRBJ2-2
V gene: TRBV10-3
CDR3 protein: CASSSFPGELFF
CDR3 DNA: TGTGCCAGCAGTTCTTTTCCCGGGGAGCTGTTTTTT

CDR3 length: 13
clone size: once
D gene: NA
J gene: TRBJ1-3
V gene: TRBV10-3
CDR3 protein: CASRTSGGNTIYF
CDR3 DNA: TGTGCCAGTCGGACTAGCGGGGGAAACACCATATATTTT

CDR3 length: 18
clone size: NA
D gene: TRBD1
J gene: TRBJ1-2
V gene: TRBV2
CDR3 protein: CASSAASGTGGARYGYTF
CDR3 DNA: TGTGCCAGCAGTGCTGCCTCCGGGACAGGGGGCGCACGTTATGGCTACACCTTC

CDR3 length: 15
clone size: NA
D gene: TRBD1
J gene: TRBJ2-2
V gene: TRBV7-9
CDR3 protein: CASPPGQGYTGELFF
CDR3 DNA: TGTGCCAGTCCGCCGGGACAGGGATATACCGGGGAGCTGTTTTTT

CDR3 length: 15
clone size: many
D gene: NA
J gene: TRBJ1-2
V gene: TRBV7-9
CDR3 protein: CASSLVGEENYGYTF
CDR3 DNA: TGTGCCAGCAGCTTAGTTGGGGAGGAGAACTATGGCTACACCTTC

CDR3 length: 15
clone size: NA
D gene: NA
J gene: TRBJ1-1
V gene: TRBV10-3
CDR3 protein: CAISESGGLNTEAFF
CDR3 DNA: TGTGCCATCAGTGAGTCAGGGGGACTGAACACTGAAGCTTTCTTT

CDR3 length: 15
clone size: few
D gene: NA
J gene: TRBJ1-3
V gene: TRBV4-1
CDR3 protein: CASSQLAGVGNTIYF
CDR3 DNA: TGCGCCAGCAGCCAACTTGCGGGGGTTGGAAACACCATATATTTT

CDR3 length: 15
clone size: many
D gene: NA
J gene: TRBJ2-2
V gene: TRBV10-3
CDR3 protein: CAISPGSADTGELFF
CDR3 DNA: TGTGCCATCAGTCCAGGGAGCGCGGACACCGGGGAGCTGTTTTTT

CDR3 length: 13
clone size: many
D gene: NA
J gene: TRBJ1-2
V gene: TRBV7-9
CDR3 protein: CASNKGVGYGYTF
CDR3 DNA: TGTGCCAGCAACAAGGGGGTGGGCTATGGCTACACCTTC

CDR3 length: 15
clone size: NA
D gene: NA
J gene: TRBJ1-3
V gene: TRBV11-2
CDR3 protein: CASSAGAAGGNTIYF
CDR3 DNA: TGTGCCAGCAGCGCGGGGGCAGCGGGGGGAAACACCATATATTTT

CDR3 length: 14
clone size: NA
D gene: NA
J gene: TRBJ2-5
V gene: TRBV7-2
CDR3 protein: CASSFGATGETQYF
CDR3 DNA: TGTGCCAGCAGCTTCGGGGCGACCGGGGAGACCCAGTACTTC

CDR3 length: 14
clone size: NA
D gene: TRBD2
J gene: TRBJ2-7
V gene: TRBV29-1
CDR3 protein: CSSPPGRATYEQYF
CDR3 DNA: TGCAGCTCCCCCCCCGGGAGGGCCACCTACGAGCAGTACTTC

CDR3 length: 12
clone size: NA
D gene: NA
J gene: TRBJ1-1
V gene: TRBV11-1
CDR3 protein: CASSFGRAEAFF
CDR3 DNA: TGTGCCAGCAGCTTTGGGAGGGCTGAAGCTTTCTTT

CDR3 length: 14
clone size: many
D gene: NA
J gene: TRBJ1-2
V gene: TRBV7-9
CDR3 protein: CASSPVRENYGYTF
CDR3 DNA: TGTGCCAGCAGTCCCGTCCGAGAAAACTATGGCTACACCTTC

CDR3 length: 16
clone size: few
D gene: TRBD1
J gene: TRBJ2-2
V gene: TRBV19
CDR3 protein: CASTSFRSGGIGELFF
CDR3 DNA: TGTGCCAGTACCTCCTTCCGGTCAGGGGGCATCGGGGAGCTGTTTTTT

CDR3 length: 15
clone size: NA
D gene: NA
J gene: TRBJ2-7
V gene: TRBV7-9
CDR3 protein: CASSADGGSSYEQYF
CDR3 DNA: TGTGCCAGCAGCGCCGACGGAGGTAGCTCCTACGAGCAGTACTTC

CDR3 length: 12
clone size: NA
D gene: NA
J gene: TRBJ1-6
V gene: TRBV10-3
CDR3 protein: CAIRDHDSPLHF
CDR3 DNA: TGTGCCATCAGAGACCACGATTCACCCCTCCACTTT

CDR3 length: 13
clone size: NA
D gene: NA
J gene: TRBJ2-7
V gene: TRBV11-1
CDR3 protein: CASSLVAWYEQYF
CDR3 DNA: TGTGCCAGCAGCTTAGTTGCCTGGTACGAGCAGTACTTC

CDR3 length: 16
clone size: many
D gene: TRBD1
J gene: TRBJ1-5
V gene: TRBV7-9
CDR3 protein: CASSPGTGSGNQPQHF
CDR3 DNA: TGTGCCAGCAGCCCCGGGACAGGGTCGGGCAATCAGCCCCAGCATTTT

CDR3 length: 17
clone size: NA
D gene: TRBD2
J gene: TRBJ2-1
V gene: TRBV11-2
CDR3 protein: CASSLDRGGPARKEQFF
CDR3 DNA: TGTGCCAGCAGCTTAGACCGGGGAGGGCCTGCGAGGAAGGAGCAGTTCTTC

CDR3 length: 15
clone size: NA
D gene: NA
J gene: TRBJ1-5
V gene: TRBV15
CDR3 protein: CATSRLAGLNQPQHF
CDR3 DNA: TGTGCCACCAGCAGATTAGCGGGACTAAATCAGCCCCAGCATTTT

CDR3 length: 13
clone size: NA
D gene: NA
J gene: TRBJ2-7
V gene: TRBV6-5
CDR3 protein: CASSPPVHYEQYF
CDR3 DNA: TGTGCCAGCTCACCACCCGTTCACTACGAGCAGTACTTC

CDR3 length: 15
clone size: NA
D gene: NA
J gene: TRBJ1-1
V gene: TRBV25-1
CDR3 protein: CASSARGGRGTEAFF
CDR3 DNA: TGTGCCAGCAGTGCCCGGGGAGGGCGAGGAACTGAAGCTTTCTTT

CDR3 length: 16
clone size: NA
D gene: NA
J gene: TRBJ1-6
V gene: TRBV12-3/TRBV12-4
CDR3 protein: CASITAGGLYNSPLHF
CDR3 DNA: TGTGCCAGCATCACCGCCGGGGGGCTTTATAATTCACCCCTCCACTTT

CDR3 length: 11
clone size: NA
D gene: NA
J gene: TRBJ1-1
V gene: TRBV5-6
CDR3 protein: CAWGVGTEAFF
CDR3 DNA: TGTGCCTGGGGGGTTGGCACTGAAGCTTTCTTT

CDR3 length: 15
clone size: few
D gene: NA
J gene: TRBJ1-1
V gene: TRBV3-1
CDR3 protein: CASSLRRDGNTEAFF
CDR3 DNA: TGTGCCAGCAGCCTCCGCAGGGACGGGAACACTGAAGCTTTCTTT

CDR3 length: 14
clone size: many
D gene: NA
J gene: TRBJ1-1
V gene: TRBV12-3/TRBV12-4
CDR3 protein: CASSLRTPSGEAFF
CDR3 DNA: TGTGCCAGCAGTTTAAGGACGCCCAGCGGAGAAGCTTTCTTT

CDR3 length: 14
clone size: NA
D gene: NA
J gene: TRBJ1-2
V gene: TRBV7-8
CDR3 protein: CAWSVFEGNYGYTF
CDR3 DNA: TGCGCCTGGAGTGTTTTTGAGGGAAACTATGGCTACACCTTC

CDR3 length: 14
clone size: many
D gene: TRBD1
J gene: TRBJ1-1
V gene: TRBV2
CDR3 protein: CASTPGQAFTEAFF
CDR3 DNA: TGTGCCAGCACCCCGGGACAGGCTTTCACTGAAGCTTTCTTT

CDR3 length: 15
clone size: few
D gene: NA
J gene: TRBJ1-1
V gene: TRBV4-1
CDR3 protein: CASSQLGRAGPEAFF
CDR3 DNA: TGCGCCAGCAGCCAATTGGGGCGGGCCGGCCCTGAAGCTTTCTTT

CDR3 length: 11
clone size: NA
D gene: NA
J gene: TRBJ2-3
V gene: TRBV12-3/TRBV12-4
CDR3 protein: CASMGTDTQYF
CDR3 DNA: TGTGCCAGCATGGGCACAGATACGCAGTATTTT

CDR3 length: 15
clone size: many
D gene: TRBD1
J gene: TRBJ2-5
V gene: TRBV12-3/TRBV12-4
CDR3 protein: CASSLGDRRTGIWYF
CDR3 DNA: TGTGCCAGCAGTTTAGGGGACAGGCGCACGGGGATTTGGTACTTC

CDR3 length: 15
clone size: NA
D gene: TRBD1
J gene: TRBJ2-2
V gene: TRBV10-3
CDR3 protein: CATATGGGNTGELFF
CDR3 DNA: TGTGCCACCGCGACAGGGGGAGGAAACACCGGGGAGCTGTTTTTT

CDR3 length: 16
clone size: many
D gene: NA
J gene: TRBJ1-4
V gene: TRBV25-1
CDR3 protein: CASSGDRLATNEKLFF
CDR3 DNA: TGTGCCAGCAGTGGAGACAGGTTGGCGACTAATGAAAAACTGTTTTTT

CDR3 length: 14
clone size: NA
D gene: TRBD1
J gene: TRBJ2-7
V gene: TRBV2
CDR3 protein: CASSQEVRGREQYF
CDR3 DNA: TGTGCCAGCAGCCAAGAGGTCAGGGGGCGCGAGCAGTACTTC

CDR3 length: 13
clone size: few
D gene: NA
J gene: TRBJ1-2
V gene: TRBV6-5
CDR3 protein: CASSYSAGLGYTF
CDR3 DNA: TGTGCCAGCAGTTACTCAGCCGGTTTGGGCTACACCTTC

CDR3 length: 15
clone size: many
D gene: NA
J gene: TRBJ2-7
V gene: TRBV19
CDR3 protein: CASSIVRAPSYEQYF
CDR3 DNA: TGTGCCAGTAGTATAGTTCGGGCTCCCTCCTACGAGCAGTACTTC

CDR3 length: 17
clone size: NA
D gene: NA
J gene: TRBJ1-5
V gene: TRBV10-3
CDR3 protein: CASSEAPRRYSNQPQHF
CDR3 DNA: TGTGCCAGCAGTGAAGCGCCTCGGAGGTATAGCAATCAGCCCCAGCATTTT

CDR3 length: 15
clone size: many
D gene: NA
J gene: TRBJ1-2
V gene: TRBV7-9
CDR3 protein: CASSLGDTVPYGYTF
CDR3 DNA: TGTGCCAGCAGCTTAGGGGACACCGTCCCTTATGGCTACACCTTC

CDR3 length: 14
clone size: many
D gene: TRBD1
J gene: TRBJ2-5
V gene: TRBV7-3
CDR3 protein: CASSLKAGGETQYF
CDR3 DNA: TGTGCCAGCAGCTTAAAGGCAGGGGGAGAGACCCAGTACTTC

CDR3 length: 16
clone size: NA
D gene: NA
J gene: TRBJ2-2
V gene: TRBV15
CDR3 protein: CATSRVVPPNTGELFF
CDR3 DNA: TGTGCCACCAGCAGAGTTGTTCCCCCAAACACCGGGGAGCTGTTTTTT